This TCR beta chain was sequenced during a study of shared clonotypes between healthy human individuals. Note on this clone: Antigen specificity is unknown.

The CDR3 is made up of 15 amino acids. CDR1 and CDR2 from the germline V gene are MNHEY and SMNVEV (reference sequence). V lost 6 bases and J lost 4; bases outside the gene matches: 9. Whole-study results and caveats: Donors were few, which limited the genetic and exposure-history diversity represented. A generally larger estimated richness was seen in naive subsets than in memory subsets. When compared with the clonotypes that were shared by all four sorted-subset donors, the non-shared clonotypes turned out to have lower generation probabilities.

Donation came from healthy HIV-negative adults that had no recent acute infections or vaccinations. Sequencing used immunoSEQ multiplex PCR; TCRdb keeps in-frame clones, though not all of them. In the table there are about 2.5 million clones, under 95% of which are singletons. Sequenced: naive CD4+ T cells from PBMCs. Sample subset: CD45RA+ positively selected. This chain links TRBV27 with TRBJ2-7, with TRBD2 matching 10 bases. The sequence was obtained from a man aged 18 to 30 in good health. Some clones in this sample may be carry-over from other donors' samples. CDR3: CASSPLAGESYEQYF. CDR3 nucleotides: TGTGCCAGCAGCCCTCTAGCGGGAGAGTCATACGAGCAGTACTTC.